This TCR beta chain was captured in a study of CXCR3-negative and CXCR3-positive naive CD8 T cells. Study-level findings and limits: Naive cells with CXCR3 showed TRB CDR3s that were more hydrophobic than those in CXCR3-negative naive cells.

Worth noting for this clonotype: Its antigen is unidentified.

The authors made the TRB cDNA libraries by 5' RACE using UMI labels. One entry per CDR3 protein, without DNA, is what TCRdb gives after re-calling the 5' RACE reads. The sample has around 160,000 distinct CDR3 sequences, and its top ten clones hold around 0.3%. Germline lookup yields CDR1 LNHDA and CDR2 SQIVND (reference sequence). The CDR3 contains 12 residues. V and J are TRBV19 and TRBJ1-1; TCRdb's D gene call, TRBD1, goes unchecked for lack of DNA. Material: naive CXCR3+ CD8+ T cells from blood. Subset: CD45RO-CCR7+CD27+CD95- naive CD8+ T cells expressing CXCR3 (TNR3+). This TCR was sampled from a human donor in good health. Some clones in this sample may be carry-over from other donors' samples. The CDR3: CASRTGGGEAFF.